This TCR beta chain was obtained from a study of shared clonotypes between healthy human individuals. Study in general: Donors had three CD4 naive, three CD4 memory, two CD8 naive and one CD8 memory plate apiece.

Study-wide points: Some naive CD4 clonotypes, around 5%, turned up in common across several donors. Relative to clonotypes present in all four donors, those not shared had lower generation probabilities.

Germline lookup yields CDR1 SGHNT and CDR2 YYREEE (reference sequence). Germline trimming cut 3 bases from V and 4 bases from J; bases unmatched to any gene: 8. CDR3 length: 17 amino acids. Data came from immunoSEQ multiplex PCR; TCRdb stores just in-frame clones and leaves some out. Of roughly 640,000 clones listed, roughly 70% are singletons. Points on this clone: Its antigen is unknown.

The sample was memory CD4+ T cells sorted from blood. Subset in this sample: CD45RA-negative fraction. This TCR derives from a woman aged 25 to 39 in good health. The V gene is TRBV5-4, the J gene TRBJ2-3; TRBD2 matches at 13 bases. CDR3 DNA: TGTGCCAGCAGCTCAGGGACTAGCGGGATGTGGTCAGATACGCAGTATTTT. Encoded protein: CASSSGTSGMWSDTQYF.